This paragraph covers one TCR beta chain sequence. This table comes from immunoSEQ multiplex PCR, and its TCRdb copy is limited to in-frame clones, with some not included. In the table there are roughly 220,000 clones, 70% to 90% of which are singletons. This sample was included in a study of blood T cell repertoires in COVID-19. The CDR3 runs to 15 residues. Germline loops: CDR1 LGHDT, CDR2 YNNKEL (reference sequence). V shed 1 base, J shed 4 bases, and the junction held 4 bases outside the gene matches. The TCR was taken from a woman in her forties or fifties with acute COVID-19. The specimen was PBMCs or T cells enriched from blood (not recorded which). The J gene is TRBJ2-1, the V gene TRBV3-1 (or the pseudogene TRBV3-2); 7 nucleotides match TRBD2. DNA of the CDR3: TGTGCCAGCAGCCAAGCACTAGCGCCTTACAATGAGCAGTTCTTC. It codes for CASSQALAPYNEQFF.